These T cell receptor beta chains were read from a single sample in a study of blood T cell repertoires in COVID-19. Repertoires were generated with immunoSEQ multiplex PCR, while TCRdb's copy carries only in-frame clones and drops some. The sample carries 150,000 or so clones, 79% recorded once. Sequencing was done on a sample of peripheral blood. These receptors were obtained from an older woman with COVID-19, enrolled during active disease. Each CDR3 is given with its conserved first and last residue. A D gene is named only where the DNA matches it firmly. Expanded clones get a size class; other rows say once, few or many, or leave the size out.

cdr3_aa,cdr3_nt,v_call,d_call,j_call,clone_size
CASSEGMGPRDYTF,TGTGCCAGCAGTGAGGGTATGGGCCCCCGAGATTACACCTTC,TRBV2,NA,TRBJ1-2,NA
CAISDPGTGLDNEQFF,TGTGCCATCAGTGACCCCGGGACAGGGCTCGACAATGAGCAGTTCTTC,TRBV10-3,TRBD1,TRBJ2-1,NA
CASSSGQGNEKLFF,TGTGCCAGCAGCTCGGGACAGGGTAATGAAAAACTGTTTTTT,TRBV6-2/TRBV6-3,TRBD1,TRBJ1-4,once
CSASHSAGGRYNEQFF,TGCAGTGCTAGTCACTCGGCGGGAGGTCGTTACAATGAGCAGTTCTTC,TRBV20-1,TRBD2,TRBJ2-1,NA
CASSPQAGGQFF,TGCGCCAGCAGCCCCCAAGCGGGGGGGCAGTTCTTC,TRBV5-1,TRBD2,TRBJ2-1,NA
CASSFLRGAGGLNEQFF,TGTGCCAGCAGCTTTCTAAGAGGAGCGGGAGGTCTAAATGAGCAGTTCTTC,TRBV5-4,TRBD2,TRBJ2-1,NA
CASSLALTDRQETQYF,TGTGCCAGCAGCTTAGCGCTAACGGACAGACAAGAGACCCAGTACTTC,TRBV7-9,NA,TRBJ2-5,NA
CSSSRDLGETQYF,TGCAGCTCCAGCAGGGATTTGGGAGAGACCCAGTACTTC,TRBV29-1,NA,TRBJ2-5,medium-sized
CASQSGDEQYF,TGTGCCAGCCAATCAGGGGACGAGCAGTACTTC,TRBV12-3/TRBV12-4,NA,TRBJ2-7,few
CASSKPGQGNYGYTF,TGTGCCAGCAGTAAGCCGGGACAGGGGAACTATGGCTACACCTTC,TRBV6-5,TRBD1,TRBJ1-2,NA
CASSENNRWGQGVYGYTF,TGTGCCAGTAGTGAAAACAATCGGTGGGGACAGGGGGTCTATGGCTACACCTTC,TRBV19,TRBD1,TRBJ1-2,NA
CASSQDGYNEQFF,TGTGCCAGCAGCCAAGACGGCTACAATGAGCAGTTCTTC,TRBV4-2,NA,TRBJ2-1,many
CASSVSGPSTDTQYF,TGTGCCAGCAGCGTATCTGGGCCTAGCACAGATACGCAGTATTTT,TRBV9,NA,TRBJ2-3,once
CASSFHSDQETQYF,TGTGCCAGCAGCTTTCATAGCGACCAAGAGACCCAGTACTTC,TRBV7-9,NA,TRBJ2-5,NA
CASSQGNGTGDNSNQPQHF,TGTGCCAGCAGCCAAGGAAACGGGACAGGGGACAATAGCAATCAGCCCCAGCATTTT,TRBV3-1/TRBV3-2,TRBD1,TRBJ1-5,NA
CASSLMSGVNQPQHF,TGTGCCAGCAGCTTAATGTCAGGGGTGAATCAGCCCCAGCATTTT,TRBV11-2,NA,TRBJ1-5,NA
CASSVGRGPIPYGYTF,TGTGCCAGCAGCGTAGGAAGGGGGCCGATTCCCTATGGCTACACCTTC,TRBV9,TRBD1,TRBJ1-2,NA
CASSEWDSPYEQYF,TGTGCCAGCAGTGAATGGGACTCCCCCTACGAGCAGTACTTC,TRBV25-1,NA,TRBJ2-7,NA
CAISEQLAGNTDTQYF,TGTGCCATCAGTGAACAACTAGCGGGGAACACAGATACGCAGTATTTT,TRBV10-3,TRBD2,TRBJ2-3,NA
CASRLPGQGTEAFF,TGTGCCAGCAGACTCCCGGGACAGGGGACGGAGGCTTTCTTT,TRBV6-5,TRBD1,TRBJ1-1,few
CASSGRTSGRGLSVDEQFF,TGCGCCAGCAGTGGTCGGACTAGCGGGAGGGGGCTCTCGGTGGATGAGCAGTTCTTC,TRBV10-1,TRBD2,TRBJ2-1,NA
CASSGTRKPSTDTQYF,TGTGCCAGCAGTGGTACTAGAAAGCCCTCCACAGATACGCAGTATTTT,TRBV6-6,NA,TRBJ2-3,NA
CASSFAPGTNTGELFF,TGCGCCAGCAGCTTCGCACCGGGGACGAACACCGGGGAGCTGTTTTTT,TRBV5-1,NA,TRBJ2-2,NA
CASSLGQGFGQNIQYF,TGTGCCAGCAGTTTAGGTCAGGGGTTTGGTCAGAACATTCAGTACTTC,TRBV27,NA,TRBJ2-4,NA
CASSLDRVPQETQYF,TGCGCCAGCAGCCTTGACAGGGTACCTCAAGAGACCCAGTACTTC,TRBV4-1,TRBD1,TRBJ2-5,NA
CASSYGRNYGYTF,TGTGCCAGCAGTTACGGCCGTAACTATGGCTACACCTTC,TRBV6-5,NA,TRBJ1-2,NA
CASSQVSGRKAFF,TGTGCCAGCAGCCAAGTGAGTGGGAGGAAAGCTTTCTTT,TRBV3-1/TRBV3-2,NA,TRBJ1-1,NA
CASSPQAGRNQPQHF,TGTGCCAGCAGCCCCCAGGCCGGTCGCAATCAGCCCCAGCATTTT,TRBV7-6,NA,TRBJ1-5,few
CAWSPNGATNEKLFF,TGTGCCTGGAGTCCGAACGGTGCAACTAATGAAAAACTGTTTTTT,TRBV30,NA,TRBJ1-4,NA
CASSVGPTTEAFF,TGCGCCAGCAGCGTTGGCCCAACCACTGAAGCTTTCTTT,TRBV5-1,NA,TRBJ1-1,NA
CASSLTLHTGELFF,TGTGCCAGCAGCTTGACCCTACACACCGGGGAGCTGTTTTTT,TRBV5-5,NA,TRBJ2-2,NA
CASSKGQGTRETQYF,TGTGCCAGCAGCAAGGGACAGGGGACCAGAGAGACCCAGTACTTC,TRBV5-4,TRBD1,TRBJ2-5,NA
CASSLGAGSYNEQFF,TGTGCCAGCAGCTTAGGCGCAGGCTCCTACAATGAGCAGTTCTTC,TRBV11-1,NA,TRBJ2-1,NA
CASSLDGGSHTGELFF,TGCGCCAGCAGCTTGGACGGGGGGTCCCACACCGGGGAGCTGTTTTTT,TRBV5-1,TRBD2,TRBJ2-2,NA
CASSSLGQSQMHF,TGCGCCAGCAGTTCTCTTGGACAGTCACAGATGCATTTT,TRBV10-2,NA,TRBJ1-5,few